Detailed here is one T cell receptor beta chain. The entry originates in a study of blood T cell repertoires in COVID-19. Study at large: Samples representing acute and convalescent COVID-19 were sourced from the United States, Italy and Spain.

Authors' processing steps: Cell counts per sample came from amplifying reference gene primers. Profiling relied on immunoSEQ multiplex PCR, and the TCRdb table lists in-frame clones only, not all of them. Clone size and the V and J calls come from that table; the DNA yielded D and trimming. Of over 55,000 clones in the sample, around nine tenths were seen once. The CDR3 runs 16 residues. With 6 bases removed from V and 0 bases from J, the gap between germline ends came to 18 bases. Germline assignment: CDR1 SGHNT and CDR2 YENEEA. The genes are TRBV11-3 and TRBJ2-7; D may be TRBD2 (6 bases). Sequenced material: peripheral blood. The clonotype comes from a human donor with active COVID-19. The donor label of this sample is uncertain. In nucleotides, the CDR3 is TGTGCCAGCAGGCAAGCGCTACCGGGAGCCTCCTACGAGCAGTACTTC. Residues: CASRQALPGASYEQYF. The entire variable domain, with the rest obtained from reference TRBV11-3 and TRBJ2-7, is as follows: EAGVVQSPRYKIIEKKQPVAFWCNPISGHNTLYWYLQNLGQGPELLIRYENEEAVDDSQLPKDRFSAERLKGVDSTLKIQPAELGDSAVYLCASRQALPGASYEQYFGPGTRLTVT.